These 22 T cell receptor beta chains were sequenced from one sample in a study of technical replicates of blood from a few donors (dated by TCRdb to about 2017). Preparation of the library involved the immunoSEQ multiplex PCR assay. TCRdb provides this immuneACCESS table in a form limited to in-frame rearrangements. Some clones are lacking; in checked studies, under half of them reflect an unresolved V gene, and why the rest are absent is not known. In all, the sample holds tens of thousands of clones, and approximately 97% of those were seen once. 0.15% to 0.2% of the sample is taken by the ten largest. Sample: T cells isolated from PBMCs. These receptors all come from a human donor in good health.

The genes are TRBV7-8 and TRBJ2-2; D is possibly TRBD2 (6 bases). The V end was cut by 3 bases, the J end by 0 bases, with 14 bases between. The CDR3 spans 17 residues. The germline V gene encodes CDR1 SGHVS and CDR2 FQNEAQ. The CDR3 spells CASSFRLADPNTGELFF. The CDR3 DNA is TGTGCCAGCAGCTTCCGTTTAGCGGATCCGAACACCGGGGAGCTGTTTTTT.

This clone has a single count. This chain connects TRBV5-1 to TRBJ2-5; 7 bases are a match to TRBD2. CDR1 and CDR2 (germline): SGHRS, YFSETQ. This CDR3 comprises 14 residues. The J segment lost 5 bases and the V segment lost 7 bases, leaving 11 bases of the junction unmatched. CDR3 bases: TGCGCCAGCCGAACCTGGCGGGAGATGGAGACCCAGTACTTC. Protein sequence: CASRTWREMETQYF.

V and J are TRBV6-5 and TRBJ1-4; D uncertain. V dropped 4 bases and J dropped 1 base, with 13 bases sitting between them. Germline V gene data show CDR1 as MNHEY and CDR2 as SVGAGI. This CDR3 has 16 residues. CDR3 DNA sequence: TGTGCCAGCAGTTTTTTGAATGCGATAACTAATGAAAAACTGTTTTTT. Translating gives CASSFLNAITNEKLFF.

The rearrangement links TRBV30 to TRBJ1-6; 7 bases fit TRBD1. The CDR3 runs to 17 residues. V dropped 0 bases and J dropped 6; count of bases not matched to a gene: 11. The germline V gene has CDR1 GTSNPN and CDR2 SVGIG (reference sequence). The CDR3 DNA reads TGTGCCTGGAGTGTTTCCACCGGGACAGCCTTTAATTCACCCCTCCACTTT. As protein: CAWSVSTGTAFNSPLHF.

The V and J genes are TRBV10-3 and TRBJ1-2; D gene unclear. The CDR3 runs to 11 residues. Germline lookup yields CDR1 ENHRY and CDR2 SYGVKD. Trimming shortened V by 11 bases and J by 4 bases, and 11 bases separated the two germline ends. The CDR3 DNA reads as TGTGCCTCCCGGGATTCCTATGGCTACACCTTC. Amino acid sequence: CASRDSYGYTF.

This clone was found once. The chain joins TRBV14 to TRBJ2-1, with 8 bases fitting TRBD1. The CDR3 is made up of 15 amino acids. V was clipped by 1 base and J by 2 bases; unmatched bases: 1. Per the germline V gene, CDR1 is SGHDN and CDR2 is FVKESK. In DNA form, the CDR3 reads TGTGCCAGCAGCCAAGGGACAGGGCCCTACAATGAGCAGTTCTTC. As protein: CASSQGTGPYNEQFF.

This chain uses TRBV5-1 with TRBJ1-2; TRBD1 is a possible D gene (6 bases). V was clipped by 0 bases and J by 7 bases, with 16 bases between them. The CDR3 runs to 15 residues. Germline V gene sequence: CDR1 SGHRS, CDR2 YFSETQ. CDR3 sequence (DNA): TGCGCCAGCAGCTTGGCCGTAGACAGGTTCTCTGGCTACACCTTC. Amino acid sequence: CASSLAVDRFSGYTF.

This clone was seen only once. CDR3 loop: CASSAGHSLSTDTQYF. CDR3 nucleotides: TGTGCCAGCAGCGCAGGACATTCGCTAAGCACAGATACGCAGTATTTT. The chain recombines TRBV7-3 with TRBJ2-3, with D possibly TRBD1 on 5 matching bases. This CDR3 has 16 residues. V was trimmed by 5 bases and J by 0 bases, leaving 15 bases between them. Germline values: CDR1 SGHTA, CDR2 FQGTGA.

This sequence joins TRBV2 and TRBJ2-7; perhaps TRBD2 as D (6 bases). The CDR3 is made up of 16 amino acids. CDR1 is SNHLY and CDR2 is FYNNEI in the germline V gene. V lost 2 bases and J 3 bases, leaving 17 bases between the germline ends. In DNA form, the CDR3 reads TGTGCCAGCAGTGAAAGAGGGTTCGGGAGTAACTACGAGCAGTACTTC. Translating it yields CASSERGFGSNYEQYF.

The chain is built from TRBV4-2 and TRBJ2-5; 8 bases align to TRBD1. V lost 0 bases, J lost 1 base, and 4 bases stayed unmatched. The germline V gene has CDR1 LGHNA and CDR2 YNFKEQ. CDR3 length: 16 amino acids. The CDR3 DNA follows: TGTGCCAGCAGCCAAGATGGGACAGGCATCCAAGAGACCCAGTACTTC. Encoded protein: CASSQDGTGIQETQYF.

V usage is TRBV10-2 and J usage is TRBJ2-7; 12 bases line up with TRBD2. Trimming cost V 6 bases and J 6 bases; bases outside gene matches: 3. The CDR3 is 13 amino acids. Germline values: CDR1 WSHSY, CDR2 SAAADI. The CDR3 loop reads CASRWTSGTEQYF. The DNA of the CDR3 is TGCGCCAGCAGATGGACTAGCGGGACCGAGCAGTACTTC.

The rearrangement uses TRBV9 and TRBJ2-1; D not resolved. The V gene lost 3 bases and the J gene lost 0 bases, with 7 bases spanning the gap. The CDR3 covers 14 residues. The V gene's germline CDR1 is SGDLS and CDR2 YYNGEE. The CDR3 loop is CASSAGLSYNEQFF. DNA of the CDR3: TGTGCCAGCAGCGCAGGCCTCTCCTACAATGAGCAGTTCTTC.

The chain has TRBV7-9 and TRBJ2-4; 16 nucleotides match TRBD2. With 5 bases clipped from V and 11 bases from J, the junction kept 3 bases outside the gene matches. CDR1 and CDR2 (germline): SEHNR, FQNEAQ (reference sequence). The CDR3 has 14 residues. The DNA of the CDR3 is TGTGCCAGCAGCGCGGGACTAGCGGGAGGGGTTCAGTACTTC. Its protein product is CASSAGLAGGVQYF.

Here the CDR3 DNA reads TGTGCCAGCACCAGGGCCTGGACAGGTCGCTCCTACGAGCAGTACTTC. Amino acids: CASTRAWTGRSYEQYF. This chain connects TRBV5-5 to TRBJ2-7, with 7 bases matching TRBD1. V was pared by 6 bases and J by 0 bases, with 12 bases of the junction left unmatched. The length of the CDR3 is 16 residues. Germline CDR1 and CDR2: SGHKS and YYEKEE (reference sequence).

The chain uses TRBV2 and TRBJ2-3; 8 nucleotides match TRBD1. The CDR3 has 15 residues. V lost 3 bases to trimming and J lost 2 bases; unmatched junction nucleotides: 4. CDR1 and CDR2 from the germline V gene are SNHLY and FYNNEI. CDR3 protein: CASSDDRGNTDTQYF. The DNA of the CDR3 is TGTGCCAGCAGTGACGACAGGGGCAACACAGATACGCAGTATTTT.

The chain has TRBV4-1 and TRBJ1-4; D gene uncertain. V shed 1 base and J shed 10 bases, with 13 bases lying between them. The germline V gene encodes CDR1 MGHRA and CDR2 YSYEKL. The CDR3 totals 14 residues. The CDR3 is CASSQVPLYLKLFF. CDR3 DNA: TGCGCCAGCAGCCAAGTTCCCCTTTATTTAAAACTGTTTTTT.

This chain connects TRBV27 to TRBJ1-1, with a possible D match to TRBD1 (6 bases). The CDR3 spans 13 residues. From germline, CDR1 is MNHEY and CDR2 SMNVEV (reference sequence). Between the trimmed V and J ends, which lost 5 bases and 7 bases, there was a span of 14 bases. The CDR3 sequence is CASSLEGHIEAFF. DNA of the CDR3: TGTGCCAGCAGTCTTGAGGGACACATTGAAGCTTTCTTT.

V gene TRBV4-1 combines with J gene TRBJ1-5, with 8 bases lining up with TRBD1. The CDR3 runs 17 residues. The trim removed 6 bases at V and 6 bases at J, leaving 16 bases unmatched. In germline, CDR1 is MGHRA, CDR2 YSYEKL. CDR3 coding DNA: TGCGCCAGCAGGTACGGGACAGGAGGTGGTAGGGTTCAGCCCCAGCATTTT. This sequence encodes CASRYGTGGGRVQPQHF.

The CDR3 spells CASSLASGSGPYNEQFF. In nucleotides, the CDR3 is TGTGCCAGCAGCTTAGCTTCGGGTAGCGGGCCCTACAATGAGCAGTTCTTC. The genes are TRBV7-6 and TRBJ2-1, with 7 bases that match TRBD2. There are 17 residues in the CDR3. Germline-derived CDR1 and CDR2 are SGHVS and FNYEAQ. The ends lost 0 bases at V and 2 bases at J; junction bases unmatched: 7.

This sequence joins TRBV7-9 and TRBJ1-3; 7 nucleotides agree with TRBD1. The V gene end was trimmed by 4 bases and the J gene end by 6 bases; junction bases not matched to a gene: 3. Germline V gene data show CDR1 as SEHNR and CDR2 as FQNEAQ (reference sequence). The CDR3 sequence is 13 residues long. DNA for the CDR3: TGTGCCAGCAGCTGGGACAGCTTAAACACCATATATTTT. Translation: CASSWDSLNTIYF.

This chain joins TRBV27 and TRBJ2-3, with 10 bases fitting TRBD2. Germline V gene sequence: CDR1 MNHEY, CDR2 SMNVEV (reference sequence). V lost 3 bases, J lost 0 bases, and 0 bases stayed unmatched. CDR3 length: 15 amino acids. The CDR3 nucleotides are TGTGCCAGCAGTTTGACTAGCGGGAGCACAGATACGCAGTATTTT. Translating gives CASSLTSGSTDTQYF.

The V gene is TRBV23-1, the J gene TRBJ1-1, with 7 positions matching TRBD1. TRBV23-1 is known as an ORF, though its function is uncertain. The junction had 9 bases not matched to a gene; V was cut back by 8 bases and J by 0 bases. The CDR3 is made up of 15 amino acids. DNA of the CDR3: TGCGCCAGCCGGCCGGGACAGACAATGAACACTGAAGCTTTCTTT. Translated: CASRPGQTMNTEAFF.